This T cell receptor (beta chain) was observed in a study of human T cells and chemical hapten exposure. Whole-study context: A 2 cm by 2 cm inner upper arm patch received 2% DPC for sensitization.

Noted time point: patch test 1, 2 weeks after DPC sensitization. Treatment: therapeutic diphenylcyclopropenone sensitization with weekly scalp DPC. Only after blood had been drawn was each patch test applied. Before extraction, the whole blood was not fractionated, and total RNA was taken from it. Trimming left V 0 bases short and J 1 base short, with 3 bases between. The CDR3 has 13 amino acids. Germline V gene lookup returns CDR1 SEHNR and CDR2 FQNEAQ (reference sequence). This clonotype was detected only a few times. In TCRdb, the RACE reads were re-called with MiXCR into one record per CDR3 protein. The profile shows over 75,000 distinct CDR3 sequences, over 6% of them singletons.

This clonotype was sampled from a woman aged 30 to 39 with alopecia areata. Some clones in this sample may be carry-over from other donors' samples. The specimen comprised whole blood, sampled in connection with sensitization to the hapten diphenylcyclopropenone (DPC). This chain joins TRBV7-9 and TRBJ1-1; D remains ambiguous. The CDR3 DNA reads TGTGCCAGCAGCTTAGCGTGGAACACTGAAGCTTTCTTT. This translates into CASSLAWNTEAFF. The complete variable domain, with remaining parts taken from reference TRBV7-9 and TRBJ1-1, reads DTGVSQNPRHKITKRGQNVTFRCDPISEHNRLYWYRQTLGQGPEFLTYFQNEAQLEKSRLLSDRFSAERPKGSFSTLEIQRTEQGDSAMYLCASSLAWNTEAFFGQGTRLTVV.